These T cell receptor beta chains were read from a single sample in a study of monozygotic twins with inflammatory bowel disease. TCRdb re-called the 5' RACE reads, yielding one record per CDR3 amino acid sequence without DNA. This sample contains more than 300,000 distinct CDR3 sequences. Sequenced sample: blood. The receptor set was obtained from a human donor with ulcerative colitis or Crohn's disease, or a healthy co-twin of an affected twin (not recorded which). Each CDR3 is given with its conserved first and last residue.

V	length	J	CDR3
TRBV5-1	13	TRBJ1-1	CASSLVFQAEAFF
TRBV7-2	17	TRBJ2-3	CASSSPLAGGPTDTQYF
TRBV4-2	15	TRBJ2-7	CASSLGLVGLSEQYF
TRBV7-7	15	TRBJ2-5	CASSPSPLRGETQYF
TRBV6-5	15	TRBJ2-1	CASSYLAGGRNEQFF
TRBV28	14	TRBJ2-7	CASSPTGAFYEQYF
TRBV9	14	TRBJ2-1	CASSVAGVHNEQFF
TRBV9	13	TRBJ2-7	CASSPESPYEQYF
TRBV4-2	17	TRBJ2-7	CASSQDDRASYSYEQYF
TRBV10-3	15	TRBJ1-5	CAISESSSSNQPQHF
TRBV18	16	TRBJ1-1	CASSPGGQAGGTEAFF
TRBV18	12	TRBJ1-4	CASSPDWEKLFF
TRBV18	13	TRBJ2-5	CASSQGTQETQYF
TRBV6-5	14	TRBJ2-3	CASSYMLDPDTQYF
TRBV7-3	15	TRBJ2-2	CASSLMPRNTGELFF
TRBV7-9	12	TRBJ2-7	CASSYVSYEQYF
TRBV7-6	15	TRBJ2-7	CASSSRDRGAYEQYF
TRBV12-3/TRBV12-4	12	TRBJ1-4	CASRLIDEKLFF
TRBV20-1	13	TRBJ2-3	CSAPGTSPDTQYF
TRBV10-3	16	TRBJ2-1	CAISQGGPGIVNEQFF
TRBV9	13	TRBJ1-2	CASSAGGGYGYTF
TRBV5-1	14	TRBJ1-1	CASSLVSANTEAFF
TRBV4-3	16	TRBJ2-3	CASSRHRDFRTDTQYF
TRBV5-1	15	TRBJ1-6	CASSLVGVDNSPLHF
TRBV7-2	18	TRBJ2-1	CASSLVPPGTGGWNEQFF
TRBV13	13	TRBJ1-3	CASSLIGGNTIYF
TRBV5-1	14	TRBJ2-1	CASSRDRADNEQFF
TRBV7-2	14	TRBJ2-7	CASSFTGAAYEQYF
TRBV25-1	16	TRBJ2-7	CASSESSGVVPDEQYF
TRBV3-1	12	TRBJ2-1	CASSQEWGEQFF
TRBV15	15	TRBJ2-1	CATSRVQGLRSEQFF
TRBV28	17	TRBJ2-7	CASTPGLAGALPYEQYF
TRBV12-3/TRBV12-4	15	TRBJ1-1	CASSPNRALNTEAFF
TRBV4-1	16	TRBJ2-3	CASRTFRGASTDTQYF
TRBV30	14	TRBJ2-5	CAWSYGGRIETQYF
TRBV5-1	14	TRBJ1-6	CASRVTGLNSPLHF
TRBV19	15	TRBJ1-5	CASTGDRASGQPQHF
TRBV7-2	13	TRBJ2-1	CASSLRQGGEQFF
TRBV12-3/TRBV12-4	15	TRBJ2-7	CASSLRASGAYEQYF